This entry concerns a single T cell receptor (beta chain). The sample belongs to a study of blood T cell repertoires in COVID-19. About the study: From T cells, B-cell-depleted T cells, or PBMCs came the material, which was cDNA or gDNA.

Original methodology: Nucleated cell counts were estimated from reference gene primer amplification. Sequenced by immunoSEQ multiplex PCR; TCRdb stores in-frame clones only, minus some. Clonal size and the V and J genes are those of that table, whereas D and trimming came from the DNA. The sample yields around 270,000 clones, around 88% seen once. V trimming: 5 bases; J trimming: 2 bases; junction bases outside the gene matches: 5. Looked up from germline, CDR1 is MGHDK and CDR2 is SYGVNS. This CDR3 has 14 residues. The chain couples TRBV25-1 to TRBJ2-5; 7 nucleotides align to TRBD1. The TCR sequence derives from a man aged 30 to 39 with active or convalescent COVID-19. The sequenced sample consisted of peripheral blood. DNA of the CDR3: TGTGCCAGCAGTACAGGGGTGTTACAAGAGACCCAGTACTTC. Its translation is CASSTGVLQETQYF.